This TCR beta chain was captured in a study of T cells in Graves' hyperthyroidism and ophthalmopathy (dated by TCRdb to between 2018 and 2021). Concerning the study at large: Peripheral blood samples were taken at the time of initial diagnosis, prior to any treatment. The paper describes TCR Vbeta CDR3 sequencing of 130 to 150 peripheral blood samples, made up of about 41 ophthalmopathy patients, 70 to 75 hyperthyroidism patients and 17 progressor patients. An independent validation cohort of around 19 hyperthyroidism patients and approximately 15 patients who later progressed to ophthalmopathy tested prospective prediction of ophthalmopathy. To identify distinguishing TCR V-J signatures, a discovery cohort of around 100 patients was used, comprising 40 to 45 with Graves' ophthalmopathy and 55 to 65 with stable Graves' hyperthyroidism. The study also compared thyroid tissue and blood T-cell repertoires from over 5 Graves' hyperthyroidism patients. Once sampling was done, hyperthyroidism patients were given methimazole at a starting dose of 30 mg daily, whereas ophthalmopathy patients were given high-dose intravenous methylprednisolone. The approximately 95 discovery patients were divided at random into training and test sets in a 7:3 ratio.

There are many counts of this clonotype. No antigen is known for it. No qualities accompany the bases; no much larger clone lies one base away. Counted from cysteine to phenylalanine, this CDR3 has 16 amino acids. This entry keeps only the CDR3 DNA: 48 bases, framed from base 1. V loses 3 bases at its end and J loses 0 bases; junction bases beyond the gene matches: 7. The germline V gene yields WSHSY for CDR1 and SAAADI for CDR2. Results and caveats for the whole study, not just this receptor: In validation, the model predicted progression to ophthalmopathy with roughly 70% sensitivity and roughly 72% specificity, a median of approximately 6.5 months before onset. Sample size was not statistically predetermined, and investigators were not blinded to group allocation. Most expanded thyroid clonotypes (frequency above 0.001) were also found in blood, which suggests that blood repertoires may mirror thyroid immune responses. A model built on a 13 V-J signature distinguished ophthalmopathy from stable hyperthyroidism, reaching about 89% sensitivity and about 81% specificity in cross-validation and 80%/75% in testing.

The TCR beta CDR3 regions were amplified from the RNA transcripts. The first round of RT-PCR for the TCR CDR3 was performed with the HTBI primer set and the Qiagen OneStep RT-PCR kit. Libraries were constructed in a second round of multiplex PCR, after which size selection and purification were performed. Sequencing of the libraries was done on an Illumina HiSeq2000 using paired-end 100 bp reads. The published analysis was carried out like this. SOAPnuke was used to process the raw data, throwing out any read that contained adapters or uncalled bases, had a mean Phred below 15, or lacked an exact constant-primer or identifier match. High-quality paired reads were merged using COPE v1.2.5, and each unique nucleotide sequence was defined as a clonotype. MiTCR v1.1 was used to align the clonotypes against IMGT TRBV, TRBD and TRBJ reference segments. The analysis included only V-J combinations with a frequency above 0.0001, which together covered more than 99% of the repertoires. A TCS score was defined as the ratio of F50 (clonal expansion) to E x V (chaos), with BLOSUM62-based TCRdist applied between CDR3 peptides within each V-J. Welch's t-statistics and random forest reduced roughly 530 V-J features to 13, which were used in a naive Bayes classifier (R e1071). The Morisita-Horn index was used to measure how similar the thyroid and blood repertoires were. The public reads were reanalyzed by TCRdb: fastp trimming at Q25, MiXCR alignment, in-frame beta chains only. Entries that share a CDR3 protein sequence are merged under the most common genes and DNA. These V and J calls rely on TCRdb rather than the paper's analysis. Across this sample there are over 700,000 distinct CDR3 sequences, with approximately 40% seen only once. Around 32% of the sample belongs to the ten largest clones.

Stable Graves' hyperthyroidism was defined as no progression to ophthalmopathy during 18 months of follow-up. Hyperthyroidism patients were newly diagnosed, with disease duration under 2 months, and aged 18 to 65 years. Exclusion was applied to patients with uncontrolled infections, other autoimmune diseases, pregnancy or lactation. Diagnoses relied on clinical symptoms, serum thyroxine and TRAb, thyroid ultrasound and orbital computed tomography. PBMCs were separated from 8 to 10 ml of fresh peripheral blood using Ficoll-Paque density gradient centrifugation. Trizol reagent was used to extract total RNA, and RNA quality was then checked on an Agilent 2100 Bioanalyzer.

The sequence is built from TRBV10-2 and TRBJ2-7; TRBD2 fits 8 bases in the junction. The sequenced sample consisted of blood. This clonotype was sampled from a middle-aged woman with Graves' hyperthyroidism. The base sequence is TGCGCCAGCAGTGATGCGGGGGGCGCCGACTCCTACGAGCAGTACTTC. Its protein is CASSDAGGADSYEQYF.